By share, the clone carrying this T cell receptor (beta chain) counts as medium-sized. This specimen includes other DNA sequences encoding the same CDR3. The CDR3 runs to 12 residues. Trimming stripped 1 base from V and 5 bases from J, with 6 bases between. From germline, CDR1 is MNHEY and CDR2 SMNVEV (reference sequence). Sequenced by immunoSEQ multiplex PCR; TCRdb stores in-frame clones only, minus some. Of about 63,000 clones listed, approximately 90% are singletons. This sample is part of a study of OX40 agonist ivuxolimab in advanced cancers. Study in general: Ivuxolimab, an antibody that agonizes OX40 (CD134), was administered to the patients. Patients were dosed intravenously with ivuxolimab at 0.01 to 10 mg/kg every 2 weeks. Hepatocellular carcinoma, melanoma, renal cell or head and neck cancer affected the dose-escalation patients. Participants, approximately 80% male, averaged roughly 60 years of age, ranging from roughly 23 to 80.

The TCR originated in an adult with an advanced solid tumor such as melanoma, head and neck, liver or kidney cancer. The sample here was CD4+ or CD8+ T cells sorted from blood, taken in a trial of the OX40 agonist ivuxolimab. This sequence joins TRBV27 and TRBJ2-7, with TRBD1 as a possible D gene (5 bases). Here the CDR3 DNA reads TGTGCCAGCAGTTTATTAGGGGACGAGCAGTACTTC. It yields the protein CASSLLGDEQYF.